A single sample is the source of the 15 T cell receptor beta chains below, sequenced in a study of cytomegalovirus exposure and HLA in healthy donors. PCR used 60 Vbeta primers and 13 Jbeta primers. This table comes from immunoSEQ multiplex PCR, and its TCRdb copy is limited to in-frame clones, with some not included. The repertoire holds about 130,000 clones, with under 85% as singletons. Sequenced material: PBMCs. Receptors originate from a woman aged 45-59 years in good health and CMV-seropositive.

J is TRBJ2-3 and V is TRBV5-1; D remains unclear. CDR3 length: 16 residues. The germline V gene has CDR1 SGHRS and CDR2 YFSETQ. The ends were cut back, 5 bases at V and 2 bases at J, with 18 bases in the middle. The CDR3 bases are TGCGCCAGCAGAACCCCGGATGAACTACCCACAGATACGCAGTATTTT. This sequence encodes CASRTPDELPTDTQYF.

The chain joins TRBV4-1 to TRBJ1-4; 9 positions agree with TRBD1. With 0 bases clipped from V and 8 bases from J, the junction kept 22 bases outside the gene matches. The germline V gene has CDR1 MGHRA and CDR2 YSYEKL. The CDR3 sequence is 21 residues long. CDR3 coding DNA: TGCGCCAGCAGCCAAGATCAAGGCACAGGGGGCTTTTCTCGTTCCTGGGAAAAACTGTTTTTT. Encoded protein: CASSQDQGTGGFSRSWEKLFF.

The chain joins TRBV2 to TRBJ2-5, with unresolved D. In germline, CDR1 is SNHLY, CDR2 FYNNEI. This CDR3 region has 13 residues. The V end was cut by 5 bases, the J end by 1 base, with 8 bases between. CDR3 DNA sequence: TGTGCCAGCAGTTCCCACTTCCAAGAGACCCAGTACTTC. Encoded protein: CASSSHFQETQYF.

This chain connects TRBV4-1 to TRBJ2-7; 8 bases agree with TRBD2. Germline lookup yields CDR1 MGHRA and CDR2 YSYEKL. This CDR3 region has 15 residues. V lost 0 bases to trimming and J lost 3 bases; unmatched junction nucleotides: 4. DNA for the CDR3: TGCGCCAGCAGCCAAGACGAACTAGCGGACTACGAGCAGTACTTC. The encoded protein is CASSQDELADYEQYF.

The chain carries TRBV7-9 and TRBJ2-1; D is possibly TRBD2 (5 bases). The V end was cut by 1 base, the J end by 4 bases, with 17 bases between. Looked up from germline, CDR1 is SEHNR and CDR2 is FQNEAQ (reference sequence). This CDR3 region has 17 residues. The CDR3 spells CASSLGLLAALYNEQFF. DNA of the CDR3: TGTGCCAGCAGCTTAGGTCTTCTAGCAGCGCTATACAATGAGCAGTTCTTC.

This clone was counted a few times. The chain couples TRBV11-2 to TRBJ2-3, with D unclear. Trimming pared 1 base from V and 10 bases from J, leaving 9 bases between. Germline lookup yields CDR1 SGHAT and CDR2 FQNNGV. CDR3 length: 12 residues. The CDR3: CASSLGGISQYF. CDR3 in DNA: TGTGCCAGCAGCTTAGGAGGTATATCGCAGTATTTT.

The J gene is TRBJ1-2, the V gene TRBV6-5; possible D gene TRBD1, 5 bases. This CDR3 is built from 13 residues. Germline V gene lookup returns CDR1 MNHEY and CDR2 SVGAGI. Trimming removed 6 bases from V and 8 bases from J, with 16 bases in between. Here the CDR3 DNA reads TGTGCCAGCAGCAGGGACGGGAGTAGGGGCTACACCTTC. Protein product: CASSRDGSRGYTF.

As DNA, the CDR3 is TGTGCCAGCAGCGACAGGGCTAGCAATCAGCCCCAGCATTTT. This codes for CASSDRASNQPQHF. This chain links TRBV6-1 with TRBJ1-5; 7 bases are a match to TRBD1. The CDR3 runs 14 residues. V shed 6 bases, J shed 0 bases, and the junction held 2 bases outside the gene matches. Looked up from germline, CDR1 is MNHNS and CDR2 is SASEGT.

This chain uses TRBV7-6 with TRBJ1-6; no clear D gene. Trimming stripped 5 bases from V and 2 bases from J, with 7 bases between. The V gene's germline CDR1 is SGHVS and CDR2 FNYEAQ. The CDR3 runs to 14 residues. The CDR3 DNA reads TGTGCCAGCAGCCTTACGGCCTATAATTCACCCCTCCACTTT. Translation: CASSLTAYNSPLHF.

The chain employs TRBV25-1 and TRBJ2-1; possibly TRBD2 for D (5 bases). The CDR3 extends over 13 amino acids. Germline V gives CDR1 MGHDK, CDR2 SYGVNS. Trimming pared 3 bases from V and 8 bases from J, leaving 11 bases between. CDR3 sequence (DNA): TGTGCCAGCAGTGACCCAACTAGGGATGAGCAGTTCTTC. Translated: CASSDPTRDEQFF.

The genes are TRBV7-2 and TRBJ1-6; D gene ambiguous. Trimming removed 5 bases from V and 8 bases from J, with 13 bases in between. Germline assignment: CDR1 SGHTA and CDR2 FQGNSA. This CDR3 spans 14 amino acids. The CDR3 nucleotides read TGTGCCAGCAGCCAACAGCCTAACGATTCACCCCTCCACTTT. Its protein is CASSQQPNDSPLHF.

In nucleotides, the CDR3 is TGTGCCAGCAGCGTAGCGACTGAAGCATCTTACGAGCAGTACTTC. It is translated as CASSVATEASYEQYF. V gene TRBV9 combines with J gene TRBJ2-7, with unresolved D. The ends were cut back, 0 bases at V and 4 bases at J, with 14 bases in the middle. CDR3 length equals 15 residues. Germline assignment: CDR1 SGDLS and CDR2 YYNGEE.

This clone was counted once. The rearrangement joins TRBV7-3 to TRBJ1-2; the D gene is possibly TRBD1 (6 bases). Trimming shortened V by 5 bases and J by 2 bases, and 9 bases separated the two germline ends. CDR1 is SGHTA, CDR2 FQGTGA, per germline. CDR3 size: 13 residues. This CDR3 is CASSPDRNYGYTF. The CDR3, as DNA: TGTGCCAGCAGCCCGGACAGAAACTATGGCTACACCTTC.

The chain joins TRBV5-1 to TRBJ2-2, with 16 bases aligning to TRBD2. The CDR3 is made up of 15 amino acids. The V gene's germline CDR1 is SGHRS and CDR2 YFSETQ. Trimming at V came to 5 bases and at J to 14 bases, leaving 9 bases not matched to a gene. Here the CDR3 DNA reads TGCGCCAGCAGTTCCGGGACTAGCGGGGGGGCCGTTCTGTTTTTT. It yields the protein CASSSGTSGGAVLFF.

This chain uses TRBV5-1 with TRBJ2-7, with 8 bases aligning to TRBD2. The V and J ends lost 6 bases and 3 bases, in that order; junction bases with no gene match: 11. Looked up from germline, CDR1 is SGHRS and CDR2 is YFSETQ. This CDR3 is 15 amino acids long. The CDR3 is CASNPRGGTNYEQYF. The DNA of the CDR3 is TGCGCCAGCAACCCACGGGGGGGGACGAACTACGAGCAGTACTTC.